What follows are 3 T cell receptor beta chains derived from one specimen sequenced in a study of T cell changes during pregnancy in multiple sclerosis. The protocol was immunoSEQ multiplex PCR, while the TCRdb copy is restricted to in-frame clones and leaves out a portion. The sample records tens of thousands of clones, around 90% being singletons. Material: peripheral blood, obtained in the second trimester of pregnancy. All receptors come from a female donor with multiple sclerosis, enrolled in a pregnancy study.

This sequence joins TRBV11-3 and TRBJ2-1; D remains ambiguous. Trimming left V 4 bases short and J 6 bases short, with 10 bases between. Germline V CDR1 and CDR2: SGHNT, YENEEA. The CDR3 has 13 residues. Here the CDR3 reads CASSSLDTNEQFF. CDR3 DNA sequence: TGTGCCAGCAGCTCCTTAGATACCAATGAGCAGTTCTTC.

CDR3 sequence reads: CASSQVDRVNSPLHF. CDR3 sequence (DNA): TGCGCCAGCAGCCAAGTCGACAGGGTTAATTCACCCCTCCACTTT. This chain links TRBV4-1 with TRBJ1-6, with TRBD1 identical over 7 bases. CDR1 is MGHRA and CDR2 is YSYEKL in the germline V gene. J was trimmed by 6 bases and V by 1 base; bases with no gene match: 3. The CDR3 consists of 15 residues.

The chain couples TRBV4-2 to TRBJ2-2; D ambiguous. CDR1 LGHNA and CDR2 YNFKEQ come from the germline V gene. V gave up 0 bases and J gave up 0 bases, with 5 bases separating them. This CDR3 comprises 15 residues. This CDR3 is CASSQDTSNTGELFF. The CDR3 DNA follows: TGTGCCAGCAGCCAAGATACTTCGAACACCGGGGAGCTGTTTTTT.